Listed here are 5 T cell receptor beta chains from one sample, sequenced in a study of radiotherapy plus CTLA-4 blockade in lung cancer. The protocol was immunoSEQ multiplex PCR, while the TCRdb copy is restricted to in-frame clones and leaves out a portion. Of 70,000 to 90,000 clones listed, 78% are singletons. The sample here was peripheral blood, taken from a patient treated with radiotherapy plus ipilimumab. These receptor sequences come from a human donor with non-small cell lung cancer whose response to radiotherapy plus ipilimumab could not be evaluated. Some clones in this sample may be carry-over from other donors' samples.

This clone was seen a handful of times. V is TRBV5-1 and J is TRBJ2-1; tentatively, D is TRBD2 (6 bases). Germline CDR1 and CDR2: SGHRS and YFSETQ. The V gene lost 2 bases and the J gene lost 6 bases, with 12 bases spanning the gap. The CDR3 consists of 14 residues. The CDR3 spells CASSLRTTVNEQFF. CDR3 sequence (DNA): TGCGCCAGCAGCTTACGGACTACTGTCAATGAGCAGTTCTTC.

The V gene is TRBV7-6, the J gene TRBJ1-1; TRBD1 matches at 11 bases. V was clipped by 0 bases and J by 1 base; unmatched bases: 10. From germline, CDR1 is SGHVS and CDR2 FNYEAQ. This CDR3 has 19 residues. CDR3 coding DNA: TGTGCCAGCAGCTTAGCGATTAGGACAGGGGGCAAGAGGAACACTGAAGCTTTCTTT. Protein sequence: CASSLAIRTGGKRNTEAFF.

The rearrangement uses TRBV9 and TRBJ2-7; 12 bases agree with TRBD1. The ends lost 3 bases at V and 5 bases at J; junction bases unmatched: 6. The CDR3 has 15 residues. CDR1 SGDLS and CDR2 YYNGEE come from the germline V gene. CDR3 nucleotide sequence: TGTGCCAGCAGCGCGGGGACAGGGGGCAGGAACGAGCAGTACTTC. It is translated as CASSAGTGGRNEQYF.

The chain is built from TRBV11-2 and TRBJ1-1, with D tentatively TRBD1 (6 bases). The CDR3 sequence is 15 residues long. In germline, CDR1 is SGHAT, CDR2 FQNNGV. V lost 0 bases, J lost 3 bases, and 11 bases lay in between. For the CDR3, the DNA is TGTGCCAGCAGCTTAGATCCAGGGGCCGACACTGAAGCTTTCTTT. Translation gives CASSLDPGADTEAFF.

The chain combines TRBV7-2 with TRBJ1-3; 7 nucleotides line up with TRBD1. The CDR3 runs 16 residues. Germline loops: CDR1 SGHTA, CDR2 FQGNSA. Trimming took 5 bases from V and 2 from J; bases not matched to a gene: 9. As DNA, the CDR3 is TGTGCCAGCAGCGCCCGTTCCGGGACAGCTGGAAACACCATATATTTT. Protein product: CASSARSGTAGNTIYF.